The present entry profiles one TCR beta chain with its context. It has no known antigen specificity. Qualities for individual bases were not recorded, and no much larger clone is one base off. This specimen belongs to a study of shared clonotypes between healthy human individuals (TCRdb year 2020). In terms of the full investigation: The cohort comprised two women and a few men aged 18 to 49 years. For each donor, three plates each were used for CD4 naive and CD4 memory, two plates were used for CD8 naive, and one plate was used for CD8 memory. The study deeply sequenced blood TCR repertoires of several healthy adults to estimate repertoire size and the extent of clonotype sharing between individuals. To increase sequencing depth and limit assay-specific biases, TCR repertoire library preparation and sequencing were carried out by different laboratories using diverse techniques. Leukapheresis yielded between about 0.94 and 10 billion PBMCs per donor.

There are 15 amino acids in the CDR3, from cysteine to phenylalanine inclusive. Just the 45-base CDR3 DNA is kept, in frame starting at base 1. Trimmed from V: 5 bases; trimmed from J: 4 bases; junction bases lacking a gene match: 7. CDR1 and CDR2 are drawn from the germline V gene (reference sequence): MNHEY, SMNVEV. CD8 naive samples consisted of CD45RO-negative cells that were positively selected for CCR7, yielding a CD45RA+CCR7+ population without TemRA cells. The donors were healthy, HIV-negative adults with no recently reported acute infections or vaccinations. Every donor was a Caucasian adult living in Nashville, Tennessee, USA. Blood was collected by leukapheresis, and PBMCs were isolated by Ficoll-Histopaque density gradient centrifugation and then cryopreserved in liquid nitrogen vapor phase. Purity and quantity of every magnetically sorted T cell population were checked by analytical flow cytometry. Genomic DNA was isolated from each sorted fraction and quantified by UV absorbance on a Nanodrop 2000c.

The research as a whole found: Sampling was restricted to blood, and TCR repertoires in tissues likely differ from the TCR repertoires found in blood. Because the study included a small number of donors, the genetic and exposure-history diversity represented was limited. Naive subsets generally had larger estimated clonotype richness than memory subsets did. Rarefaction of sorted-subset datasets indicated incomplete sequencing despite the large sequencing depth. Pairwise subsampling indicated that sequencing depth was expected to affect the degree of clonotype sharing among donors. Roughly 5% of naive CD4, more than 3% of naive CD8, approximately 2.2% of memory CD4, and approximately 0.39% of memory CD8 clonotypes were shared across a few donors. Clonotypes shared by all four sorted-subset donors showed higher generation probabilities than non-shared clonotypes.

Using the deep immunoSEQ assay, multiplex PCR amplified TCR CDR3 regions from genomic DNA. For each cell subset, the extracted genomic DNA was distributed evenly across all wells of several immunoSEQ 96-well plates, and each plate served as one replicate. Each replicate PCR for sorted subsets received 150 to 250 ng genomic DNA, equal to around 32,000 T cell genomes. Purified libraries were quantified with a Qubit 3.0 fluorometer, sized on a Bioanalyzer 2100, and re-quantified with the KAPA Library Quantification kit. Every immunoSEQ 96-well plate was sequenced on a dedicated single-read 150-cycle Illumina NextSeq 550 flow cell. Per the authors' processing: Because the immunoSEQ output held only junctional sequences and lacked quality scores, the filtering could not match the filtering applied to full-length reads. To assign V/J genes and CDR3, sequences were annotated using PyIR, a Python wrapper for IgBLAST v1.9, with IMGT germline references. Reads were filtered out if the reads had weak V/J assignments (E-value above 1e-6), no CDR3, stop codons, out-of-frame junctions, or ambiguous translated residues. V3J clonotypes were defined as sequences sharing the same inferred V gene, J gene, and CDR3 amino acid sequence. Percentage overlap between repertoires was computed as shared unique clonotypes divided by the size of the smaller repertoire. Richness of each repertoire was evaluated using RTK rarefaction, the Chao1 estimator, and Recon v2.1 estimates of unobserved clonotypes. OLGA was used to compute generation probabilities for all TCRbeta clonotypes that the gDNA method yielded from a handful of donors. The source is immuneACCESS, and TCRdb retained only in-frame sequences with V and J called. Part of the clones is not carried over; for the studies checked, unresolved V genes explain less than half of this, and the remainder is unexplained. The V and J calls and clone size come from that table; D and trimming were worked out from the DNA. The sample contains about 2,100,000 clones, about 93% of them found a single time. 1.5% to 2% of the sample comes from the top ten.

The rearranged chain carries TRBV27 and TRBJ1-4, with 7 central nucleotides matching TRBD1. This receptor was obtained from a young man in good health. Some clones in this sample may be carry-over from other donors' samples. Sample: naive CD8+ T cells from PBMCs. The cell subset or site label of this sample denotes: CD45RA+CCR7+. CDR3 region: CASSPTGAINEKLFF. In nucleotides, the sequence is TGTGCCAGCAGTCCAACAGGGGCCATTAATGAAAAACTGTTTTTT.